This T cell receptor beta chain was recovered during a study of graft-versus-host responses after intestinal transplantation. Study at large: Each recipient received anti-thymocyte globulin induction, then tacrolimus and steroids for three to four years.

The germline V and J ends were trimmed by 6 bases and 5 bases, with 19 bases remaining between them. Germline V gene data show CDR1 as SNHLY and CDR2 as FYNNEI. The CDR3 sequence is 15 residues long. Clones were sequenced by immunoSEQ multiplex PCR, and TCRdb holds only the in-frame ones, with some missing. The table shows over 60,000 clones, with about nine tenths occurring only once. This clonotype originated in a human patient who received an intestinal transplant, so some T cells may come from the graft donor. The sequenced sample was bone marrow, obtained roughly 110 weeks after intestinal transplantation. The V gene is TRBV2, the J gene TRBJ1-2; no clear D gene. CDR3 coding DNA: TGTGCCAGCAGGAGGGTCACCCTCCTTTTGTATGGCTACACCTTC. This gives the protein CASRRVTLLLYGYTF.